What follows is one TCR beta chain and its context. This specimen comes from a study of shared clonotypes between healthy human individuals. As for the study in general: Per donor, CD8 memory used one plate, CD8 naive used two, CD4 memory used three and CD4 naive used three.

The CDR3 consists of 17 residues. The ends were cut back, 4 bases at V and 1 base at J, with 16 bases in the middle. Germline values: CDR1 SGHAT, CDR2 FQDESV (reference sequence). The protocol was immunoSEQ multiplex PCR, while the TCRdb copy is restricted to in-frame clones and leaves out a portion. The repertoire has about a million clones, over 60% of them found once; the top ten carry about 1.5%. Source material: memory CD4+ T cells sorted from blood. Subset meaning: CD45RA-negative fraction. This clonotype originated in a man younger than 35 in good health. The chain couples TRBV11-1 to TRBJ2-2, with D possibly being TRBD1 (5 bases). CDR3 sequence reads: CASSSSLGQGNTGELFF. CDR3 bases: TGTGCCAGCAGCTCCTCTTTGGGGCAGGGGAACACCGGGGAGCTGTTTTTT.